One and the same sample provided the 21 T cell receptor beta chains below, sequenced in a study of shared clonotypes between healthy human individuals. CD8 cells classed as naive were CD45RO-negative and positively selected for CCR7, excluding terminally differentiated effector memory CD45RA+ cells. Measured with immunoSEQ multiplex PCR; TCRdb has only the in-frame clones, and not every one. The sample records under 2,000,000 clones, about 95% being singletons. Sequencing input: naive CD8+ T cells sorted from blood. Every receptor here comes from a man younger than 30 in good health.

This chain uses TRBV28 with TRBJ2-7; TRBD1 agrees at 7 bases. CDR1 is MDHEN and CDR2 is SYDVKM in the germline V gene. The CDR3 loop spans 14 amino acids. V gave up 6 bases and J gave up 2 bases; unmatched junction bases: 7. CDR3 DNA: TGTGCCAGCAGCAAGACAGGGCTAACCTACGAGCAGTACTTC. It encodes CASSKTGLTYEQYF.

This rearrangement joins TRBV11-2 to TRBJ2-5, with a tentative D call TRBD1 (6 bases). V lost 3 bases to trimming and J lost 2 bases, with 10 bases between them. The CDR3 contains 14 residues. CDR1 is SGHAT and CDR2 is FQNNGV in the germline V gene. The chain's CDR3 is CASSLTGQQETQYF. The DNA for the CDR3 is TGTGCCAGCAGCTTGACGGGACAACAAGAGACCCAGTACTTC. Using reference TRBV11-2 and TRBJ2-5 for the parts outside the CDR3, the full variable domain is EAGVAQSPRYKIIEKRQSVAFWCNPISGHATLYWYQQILGQGPKLLIQFQNNGVVDDSQLPKDRFSAERLKGVDSTLKIQPAKLEDSAVYLCASSLTGQQETQYFGPGTRLLVL.

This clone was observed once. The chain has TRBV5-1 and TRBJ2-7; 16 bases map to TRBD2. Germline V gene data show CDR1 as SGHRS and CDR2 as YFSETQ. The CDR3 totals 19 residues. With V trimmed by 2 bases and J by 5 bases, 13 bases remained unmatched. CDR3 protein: CASSFYSGLAGGGKDEQYF. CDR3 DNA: TGCGCCAGCAGCTTTTATTCGGGACTAGCGGGAGGGGGCAAGGACGAGCAGTACTTC.

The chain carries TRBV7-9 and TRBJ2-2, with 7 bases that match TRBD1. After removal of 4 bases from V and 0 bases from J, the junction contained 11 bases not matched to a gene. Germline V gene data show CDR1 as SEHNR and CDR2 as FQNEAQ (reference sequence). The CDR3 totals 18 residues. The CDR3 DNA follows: TGTGCCAGCAGCTATCCTACACGGGACAGCACGAACACCGGGGAGCTGTTTTTT. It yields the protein CASSYPTRDSTNTGELFF.

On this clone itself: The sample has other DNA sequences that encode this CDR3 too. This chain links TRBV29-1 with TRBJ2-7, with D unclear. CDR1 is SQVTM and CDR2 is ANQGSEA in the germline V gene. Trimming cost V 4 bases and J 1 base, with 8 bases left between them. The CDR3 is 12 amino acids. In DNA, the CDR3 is TGCAGCGTTGTGTCCGGTTCCTACGAGCAGTACTTC. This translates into CSVVSGSYEQYF.

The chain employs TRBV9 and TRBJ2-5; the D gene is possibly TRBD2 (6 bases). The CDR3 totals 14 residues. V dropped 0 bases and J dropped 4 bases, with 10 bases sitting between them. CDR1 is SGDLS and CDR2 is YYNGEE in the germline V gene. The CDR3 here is CASSVVPGVETQYF. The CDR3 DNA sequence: TGTGCCAGCAGCGTAGTTCCGGGAGTAGAGACCCAGTACTTC.

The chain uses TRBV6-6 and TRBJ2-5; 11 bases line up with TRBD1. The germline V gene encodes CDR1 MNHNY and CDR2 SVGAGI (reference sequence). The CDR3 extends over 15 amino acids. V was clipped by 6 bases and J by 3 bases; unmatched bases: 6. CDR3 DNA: TGTGCCAGCAGCGAAAGGACAGGGGGCGAAGAGACCCAGTACTTC. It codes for CASSERTGGEETQYF.

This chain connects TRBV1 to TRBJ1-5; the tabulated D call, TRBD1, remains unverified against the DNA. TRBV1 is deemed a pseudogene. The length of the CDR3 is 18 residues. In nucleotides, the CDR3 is TGCACCAGCAGCTCGCCAAACGGGACAGGGGGCAGAAGGCAGCCCCAGCATTTT. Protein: CTSSSPNGTGGRRQPQHF.

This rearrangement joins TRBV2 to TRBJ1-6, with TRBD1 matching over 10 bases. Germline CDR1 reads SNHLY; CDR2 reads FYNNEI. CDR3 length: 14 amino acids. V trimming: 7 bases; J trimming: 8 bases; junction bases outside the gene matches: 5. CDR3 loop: CASTGGQGHSPLHF. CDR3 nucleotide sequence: TGTGCCAGCACCGGGGGACAGGGGCATTCACCCCTCCACTTT.

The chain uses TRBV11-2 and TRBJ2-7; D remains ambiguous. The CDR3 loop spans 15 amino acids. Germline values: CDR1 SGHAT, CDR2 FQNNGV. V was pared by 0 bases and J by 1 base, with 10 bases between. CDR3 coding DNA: TGTGCCAGCAGCTTAGATGGATGGGGATCCTACGAGCAGTACTTC. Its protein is CASSLDGWGSYEQYF.

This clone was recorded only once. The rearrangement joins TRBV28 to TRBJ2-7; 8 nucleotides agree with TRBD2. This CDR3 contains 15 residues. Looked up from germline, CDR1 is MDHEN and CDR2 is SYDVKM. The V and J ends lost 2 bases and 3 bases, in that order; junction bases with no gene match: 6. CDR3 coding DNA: TGTGCCAGCAGTTTACGGGGGGGCCACTTCTACGAGCAGTACTTC. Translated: CASSLRGGHFYEQYF.

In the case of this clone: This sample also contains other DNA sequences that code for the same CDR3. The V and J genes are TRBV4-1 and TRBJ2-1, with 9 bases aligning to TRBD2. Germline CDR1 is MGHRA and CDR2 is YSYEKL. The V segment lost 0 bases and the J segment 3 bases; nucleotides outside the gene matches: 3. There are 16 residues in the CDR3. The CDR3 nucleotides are TGCGCCAGCAGCCAAGATGGTAGCGGGAGCTACAATGAGCAGTTCTTC. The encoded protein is CASSQDGSGSYNEQFF.

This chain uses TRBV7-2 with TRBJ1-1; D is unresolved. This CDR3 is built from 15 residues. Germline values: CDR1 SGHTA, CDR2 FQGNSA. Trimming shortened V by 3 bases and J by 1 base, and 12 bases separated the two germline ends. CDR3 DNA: TGTGCCAGCAGCTTCTTACAGTTTAAGAACACTGAAGCTTTCTTT. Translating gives CASSFLQFKNTEAFF.

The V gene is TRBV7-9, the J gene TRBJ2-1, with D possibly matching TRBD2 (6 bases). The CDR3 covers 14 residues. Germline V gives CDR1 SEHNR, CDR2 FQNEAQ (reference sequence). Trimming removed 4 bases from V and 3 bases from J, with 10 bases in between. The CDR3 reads CASSWDSVYNEQFF. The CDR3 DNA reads TGTGCCAGCAGCTGGGACTCAGTCTACAATGAGCAGTTCTTC.

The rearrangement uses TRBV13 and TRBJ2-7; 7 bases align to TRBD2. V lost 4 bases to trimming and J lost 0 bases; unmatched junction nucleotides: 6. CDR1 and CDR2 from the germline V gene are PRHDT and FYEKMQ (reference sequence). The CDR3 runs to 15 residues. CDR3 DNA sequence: TGTGCCAGCAGCTCAACTAGCGAGACCTCCTACGAGCAGTACTTC. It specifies CASSSTSETSYEQYF.

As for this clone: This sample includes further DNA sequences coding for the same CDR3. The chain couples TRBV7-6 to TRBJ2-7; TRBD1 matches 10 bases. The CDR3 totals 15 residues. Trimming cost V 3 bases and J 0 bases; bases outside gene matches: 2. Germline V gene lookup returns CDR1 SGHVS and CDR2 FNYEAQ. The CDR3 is CASSLGQGSSYEQYF. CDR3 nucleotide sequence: TGTGCCAGCAGCTTGGGACAGGGGAGCTCCTACGAGCAGTACTTC.

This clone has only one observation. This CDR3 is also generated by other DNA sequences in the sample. CDR3 region: CASSDKGPYEQYF. The CDR3 DNA follows: TGTGCCAGCAGTGATAAGGGCCCCTACGAGCAGTACTTC. The chain is built from TRBV2 and TRBJ2-7; D ambiguous. Looked up from germline, CDR1 is SNHLY and CDR2 is FYNNEI. The CDR3 is 13 amino acids. Trimming removed 3 bases from V and 2 bases from J, with 8 bases in between.

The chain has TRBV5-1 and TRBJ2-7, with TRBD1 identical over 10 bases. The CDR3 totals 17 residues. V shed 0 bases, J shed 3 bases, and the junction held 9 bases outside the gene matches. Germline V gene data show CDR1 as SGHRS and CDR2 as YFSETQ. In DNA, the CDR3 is TGCGCCAGCAGCTTGGTTGGGACAGGGACAGGGGACTACGAGCAGTACTTC. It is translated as CASSLVGTGTGDYEQYF.

CDR3 in amino acids: CASSLAAVISGNTIYF. The CDR3 DNA sequence: TGTGCCAGCAGCTTAGCGGCAGTCATCTCTGGAAACACCATATATTTT. The rearrangement joins TRBV7-9 to TRBJ1-3, with D unresolved. The CDR3 length is 16 residues. Between the trimmed V and J ends, which lost 0 bases and 0 bases, there was a span of 9 bases. CDR1 is SEHNR and CDR2 is FQNEAQ in the germline V gene (reference sequence).

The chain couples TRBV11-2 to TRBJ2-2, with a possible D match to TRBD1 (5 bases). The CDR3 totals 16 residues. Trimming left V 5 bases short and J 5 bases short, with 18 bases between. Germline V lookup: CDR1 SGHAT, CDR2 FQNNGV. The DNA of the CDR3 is TGTGCCAGCAGCCTGGGGCCAGGGTTGGTGACCGGGGAGCTGTTTTTT. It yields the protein CASSLGPGLVTGELFF.

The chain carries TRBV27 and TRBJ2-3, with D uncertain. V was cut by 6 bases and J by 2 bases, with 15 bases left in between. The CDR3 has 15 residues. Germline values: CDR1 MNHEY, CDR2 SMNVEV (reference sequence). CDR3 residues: CASSLVGALTDTQYF. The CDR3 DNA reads TGTGCCAGCAGCTTGGTGGGCGCTCTCACAGATACGCAGTATTTT.